This T cell receptor beta chain was captured in a study of identifying expanded T cells in peripheral blood. The table came from immunoSEQ multiplex PCR; TCRdb's copy has only in-frame clones and leaves some out. Among about 130,000 clones listed, 65% to 90% were seen once. Trimming cost V 6 bases and J 0 bases, with 11 bases left between them. This CDR3 spans 14 amino acids. Germline CDR1 is LNHDA and CDR2 is SQIVND (reference sequence). Sequenced input: blood. This sequence originates from a person aged 18 to 75 in good health. The chain recombines TRBV19 with TRBJ1-1; unclear D gene. The CDR3 loop reads CASSLAGLNTEAFF. CDR3 in DNA: TGTGCCAGTAGCCTGGCGGGGTTGAACACTGAAGCTTTCTTT.